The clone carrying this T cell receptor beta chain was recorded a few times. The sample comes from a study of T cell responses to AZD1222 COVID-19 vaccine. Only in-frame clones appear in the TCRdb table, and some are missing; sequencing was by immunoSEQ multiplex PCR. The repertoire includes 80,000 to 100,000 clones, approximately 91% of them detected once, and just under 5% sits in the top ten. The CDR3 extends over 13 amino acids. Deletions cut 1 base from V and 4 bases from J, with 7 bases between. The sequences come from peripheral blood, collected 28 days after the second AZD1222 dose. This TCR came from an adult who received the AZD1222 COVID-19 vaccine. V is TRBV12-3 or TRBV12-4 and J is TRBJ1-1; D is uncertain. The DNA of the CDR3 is TGTGCCAGCAGTTTAGTCGGTGGCACTGAAGCTTTCTTT. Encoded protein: CASSLVGGTEAFF.